This TCR beta chain was sequenced during a study of T cells after yellow fever vaccination (dated by TCRdb to between 2018 and 2021). Notes on the research overall: The SMART-Seq v4 Ultra Low Input RNA kit was used to prepare libraries from fractions with low cell numbers. To follow T-cell clones before and after both primary and booster YFV17D yellow fever vaccination, bulk TCR alpha and beta repertoires underwent longitudinal sequencing. Two healthy male donors made up the cohort, one aged 18 to 30 years and the other aged 30 to 40 years. Bulk PBMC replicates and cell subsets were isolated from blood drawn at multiple timepoints before and after both primary and secondary immunization. Here is what the overall study found, with its caveats: A small share of clonotypes occurred in both CD4 and CD8 compartments, likely arising from convergent recombination. After the booster, most clones that had expanded after primary vaccination were detected again (around 96% of CD4 and more than 80% of CD8), suggesting broad maintenance of memory. Computational filtering was required because FACS-sorted repertoires could contain abundant contaminating clonotypes from the bulk population. Compared with the primary T-cell response, the secondary T-cell response was weaker but faster, peaking on day 5 rather than day 15. Because only two donors were included in the study, the extent to which the findings can be generalized is limited.

The intended sense of this specimen's treatment or condition label: live attenuated yellow fever vaccine strain. PBMCs were isolated from peripheral blood using a standard Ficoll-Paque protocol. With anti-CD3 and anti-CD8 staining plus a dextramer loaded with the yellow fever NS4B epitope peptide, the researchers sorted epitope-specific CD8 T cells. TriZol was used to extract RNA from bulk PBMCs, from CD4 and CD8 fractions, and from dextramer-positive and dextramer-negative fractions. TCR cDNA was made using 5'RACE template switching, a step that added a universal primer site and unique molecular identifiers. Priming for cDNA synthesis came from both the TCR alpha and TCR beta constant segments. Library amplification involved two PCR steps, and the second step added sample barcodes and sequencing adapters. Sequencing of libraries was performed on Illumina HiSeq 2500 (2x100 bp) or NovaSeq (2x150 bp). Per the original workflow: MIGEC was used to demultiplex reads and collapse the reads into UMI consensus sequences, and MiXCR was used for V(D)J alignment. Vaccine-responding clonotypes were defined with edgeR using replicate PBMC samples, requiring FDR below 0.01 and a log2 fold change above 5 up to day 15. Each bulk clonotype was labeled CD4 or CD8 based on which sequenced repertoire, CD4 or CD8, contained the clonotype at higher abundance. Clonotypes enriched at least 10-fold in dextramer-positive versus dextramer-negative fractions were classed as NS4B-specific, and CD4-biased clonotypes were left out. TCRdb reworked the public reads: Q25 trimming with fastp, MiXCR clone assembly, productive beta chains retained. CDR3 protein sequences are deduplicated, and each keeps its most common genes and DNA. TCRdb's processing, not the authors' own work, is the source of the V and J calls. The sample table shows under 55,000 distinct CDR3 sequences, and about 6.6% are seen once. Clones ranked in the top ten supply about 24% of the sample.

This clonotype was counted only a few times. No qualities accompany the bases; no much larger clone lies one base away. This material consisted of CD8+ T cells not binding an NS4B(214-222) dextramer, sorted from PBMCs, taken roughly seven weeks after the first yellow fever vaccination. The cell subset or site label for this specimen denotes: NS4B epitope dextramer-negative CD8 T cells. The origin of this receptor is a man aged 18 to 30 who received the YFV17D yellow fever vaccine.

The CDR3 region reads CATRSYGWNTGELFF. The nucleotides are TGTGCCACCCGCTCGTACGGGTGGAACACCGGGGAGCTGTTTTTT. The rearrangement combines TRBV12-3 or TRBV12-4 with TRBJ2-2, with the D gene call left open. V loses 10 bases of germline sequence and J loses 1 base, and the interval between the two ends is 16 bases. From its cysteine to its phenylalanine, the CDR3 spans 15 amino acids. The read is trimmed to its CDR3 DNA, 45 bases read in frame from base 1.